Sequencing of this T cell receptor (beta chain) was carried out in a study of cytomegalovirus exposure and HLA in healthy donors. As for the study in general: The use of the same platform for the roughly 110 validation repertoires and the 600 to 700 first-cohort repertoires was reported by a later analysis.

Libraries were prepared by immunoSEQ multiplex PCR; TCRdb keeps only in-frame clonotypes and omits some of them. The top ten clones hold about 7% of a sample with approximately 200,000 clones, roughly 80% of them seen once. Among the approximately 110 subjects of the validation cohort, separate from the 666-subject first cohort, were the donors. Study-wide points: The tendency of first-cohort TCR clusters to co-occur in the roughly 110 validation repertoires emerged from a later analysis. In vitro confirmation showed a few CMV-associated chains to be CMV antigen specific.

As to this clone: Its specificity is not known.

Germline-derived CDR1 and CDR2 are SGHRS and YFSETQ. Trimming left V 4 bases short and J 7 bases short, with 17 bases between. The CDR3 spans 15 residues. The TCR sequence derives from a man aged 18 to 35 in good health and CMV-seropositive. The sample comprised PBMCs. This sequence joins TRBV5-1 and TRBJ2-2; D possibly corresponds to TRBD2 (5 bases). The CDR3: CASSPSGSAGGELFF. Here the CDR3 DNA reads TGCGCCAGCAGCCCGTCCGGTAGCGCCGGCGGGGAGCTGTTTTTT.